The entry below describes one T cell receptor beta chain. No cognate antigen has been identified for it. No base qualities exist here, and no much larger clone lies one base off it. Libraries came from 5' RACE. The reads were generated on a NextSeq 500. The TCR library protocol attached unique molecular identifiers to individual cDNA molecules to correct for sequencing error and PCR bias. Both TCR alpha and beta chains were sequenced, and tight co-correlation was observed between alpha and beta sequence abundances in each sample. The published analysis was carried out like this. Decombinator V4 was used to perform V gene, J gene and CDR3 annotation of TCR sequences. TCRs were defined as expanded if a significant change between any two time points was detected under a Poisson model with p below 0.0001. TCR abundances were normalised to the total number of TCRs sequenced per sample and were expressed as counts per million. MAIT TCRs were defined by TRAV1-2 paired with TRAJ12, TRAJ20 or TRAJ33, and iNKT TCRs by TRAV10 paired with TRAJ18. A search of VDJdb, accessed on 1 November 2021, was run for TCRs annotated to CMV, EBV and SARS-CoV-2, with TCRs annotated for multiple antigens excluded. TCRdb's own reprocessing of the public reads used fastp at Q25 and MiXCR and kept productive beta chains. A single entry per CDR3 protein holds the most common genes and DNA from its merged rows. TCRdb's processing, not the authors', yielded these V and J calls. Within this sample are about 83,000 distinct CDR3 sequences, with approximately 15% of them counted one time only. Of the sample, more than 1.2% is held by the ten largest clones.

The junction carries 13 bases between V and J, which are trimmed by 5 bases and 2 bases respectively. The CDR3, from cysteine to phenylalanine, totals 15 residues. Only the CDR3 DNA is retained, 45 bases long and in frame from the first base. This sample stems from a study of early T cells in non-severe SARS-CoV-2 infection (dated by TCRdb to the early 2020s). The study in broad terms: TCR sequencing used bulk RNA from unsorted whole blood, so alpha and beta chains could not be paired.

Set within a cohort of healthcare workers in London, UK, this nested case-control study involved weekly PCR testing of nasopharyngeal swabs along with blood sampling. Between 23 and 31 March 2020, the week of the UK lockdown, healthcare workers were enrolled and then followed up weekly for as long as 16 weeks. The research as a whole found: VDJdb matching was skewed toward anti-spike CD8 responses and likely underestimated virus-specific expansions, missing private and CD4 specificities.

This TCR came from an adult who was a healthcare worker with PCR-confirmed SARS-CoV-2 infection or an uninfected control (not recorded which). In this chain, TRBV12-3 or TRBV12-4 is recombined with TRBJ1-5, with the D gene too uncertain to name. Sequenced input: whole blood. The CDR3 protein is CASSPQRGGNQPQHF. DNA sequence: TGTGCCAGCAGTCCCCAGCGTGGGGGCAATCAGCCCCAGCATTTT.